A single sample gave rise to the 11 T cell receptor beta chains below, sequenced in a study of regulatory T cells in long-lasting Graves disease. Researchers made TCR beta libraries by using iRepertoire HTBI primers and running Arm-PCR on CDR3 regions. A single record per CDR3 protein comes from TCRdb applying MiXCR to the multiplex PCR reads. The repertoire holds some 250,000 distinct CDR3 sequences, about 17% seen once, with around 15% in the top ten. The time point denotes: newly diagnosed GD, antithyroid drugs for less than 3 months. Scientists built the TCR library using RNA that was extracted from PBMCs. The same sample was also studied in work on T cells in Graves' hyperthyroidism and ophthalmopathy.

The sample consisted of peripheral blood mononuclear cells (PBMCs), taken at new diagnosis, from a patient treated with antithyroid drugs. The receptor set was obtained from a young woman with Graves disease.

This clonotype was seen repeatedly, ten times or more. CDR3 nucleotides: TGTGCCAGCAGTTACTCCCCAACGAAGGGAAACACCATATATTTT. Translating it yields CASSYSPTKGNTIYF. The rearrangement links TRBV6-2 or TRBV6-3 to TRBJ1-3; no reliable D call. The CDR3 consists of 15 residues. The germline gives CDR1 MNHEY, CDR2 SVGEGT. Trimming removed 0 bases from V and 4 bases from J, with 10 bases in between.

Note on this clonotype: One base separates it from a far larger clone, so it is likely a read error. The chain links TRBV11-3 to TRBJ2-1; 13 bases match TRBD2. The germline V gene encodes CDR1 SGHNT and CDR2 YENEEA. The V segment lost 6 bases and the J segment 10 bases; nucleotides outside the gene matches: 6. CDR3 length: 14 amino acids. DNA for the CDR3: TGTGCCAGCAGAACTAGCGGGGGGGCCTACGAGCAGTTCTTC. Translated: CASRTSGGAYEQFF.

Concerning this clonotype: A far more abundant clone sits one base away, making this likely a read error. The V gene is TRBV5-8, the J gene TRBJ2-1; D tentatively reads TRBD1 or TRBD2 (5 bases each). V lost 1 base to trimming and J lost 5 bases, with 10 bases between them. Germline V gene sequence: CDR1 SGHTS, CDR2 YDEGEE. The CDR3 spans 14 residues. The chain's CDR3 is CASSLWDRHNEQFF. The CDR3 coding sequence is TGTGCCAGCAGCTTGTGGGACCGCCACAATGAGCAGTTCTTC. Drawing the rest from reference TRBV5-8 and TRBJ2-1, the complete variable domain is EAGVTQSPTHLIKTRGQQATLRCSPISGHTSVYWYQQALGLGLQFLLWYDEGEERNRGNFPPRFSGRQFPNYSSELNVNALELEDSALYLCASSLWDRHNEQFFGPGTRLTVL.

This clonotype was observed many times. CDR3 DNA: TGTGCCATCAGTGAGTCGACAGGAGCAGATACGCAGTATTTT. As protein: CAISESTGADTQYF. This chain links TRBV10-3 with TRBJ2-3, with a tentative D call TRBD1 (6 bases). CDR3 size: 14 residues. Germline V CDR1 and CDR2: ENHRY, SYGVKD. V was trimmed by 0 bases and J by 4 bases, leaving 8 bases between them.

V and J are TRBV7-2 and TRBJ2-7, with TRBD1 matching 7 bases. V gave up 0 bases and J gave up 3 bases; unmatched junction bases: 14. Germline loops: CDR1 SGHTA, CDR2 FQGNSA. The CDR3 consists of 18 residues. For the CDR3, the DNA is TGTGCCAGCAGCTTAGCCCCGGGACAGACTCGGCTCATCTACGAGCAGTACTTC. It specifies CASSLAPGQTRLIYEQYF. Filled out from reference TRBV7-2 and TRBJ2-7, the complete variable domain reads GAGVSQSPSNKVTEKGKDVELRCDPISGHTALYWYRQSLGQGLEFLIYFQGNSAPDKSGLPSDRFSAERTGGSVSTLTIQRTQQEDSAVYLCASSLAPGQTRLIYEQYFGPGTRLTVT.

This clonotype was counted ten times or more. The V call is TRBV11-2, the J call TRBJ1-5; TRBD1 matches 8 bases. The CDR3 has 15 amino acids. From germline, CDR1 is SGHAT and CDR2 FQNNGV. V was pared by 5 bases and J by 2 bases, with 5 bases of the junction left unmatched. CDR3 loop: CASSPGTGGNQPQHF. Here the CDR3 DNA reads TGTGCCAGCAGCCCGGGGACAGGTGGCAATCAGCCCCAGCATTTT.

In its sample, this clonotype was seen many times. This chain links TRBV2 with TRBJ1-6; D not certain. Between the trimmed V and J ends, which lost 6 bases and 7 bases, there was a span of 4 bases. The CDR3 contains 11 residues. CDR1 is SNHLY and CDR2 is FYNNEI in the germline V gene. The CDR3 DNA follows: TGTGCCAGCAGCGCAAATTCACCCCTCCACTTT. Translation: CASSANSPLHF.

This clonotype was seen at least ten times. The chain's CDR3 is CATRTPKNTEAFF. The CDR3 nucleotides are TGTGCCACCCGGACACCAAAGAACACTGAAGCTTTCTTT. The rearrangement joins TRBV15 to TRBJ1-1; weak D call: TRBD1 (5 bases). Trimming shortened V by 8 bases and J by 1 base, and 11 bases separated the two germline ends. The CDR3 runs to 13 residues. Germline values: CDR1 LNHNV, CDR2 YYDKDF (reference sequence).

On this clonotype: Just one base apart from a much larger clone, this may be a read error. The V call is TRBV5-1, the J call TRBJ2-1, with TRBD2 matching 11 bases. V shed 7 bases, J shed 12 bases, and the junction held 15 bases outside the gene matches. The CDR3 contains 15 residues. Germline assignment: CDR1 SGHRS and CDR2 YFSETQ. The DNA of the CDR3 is TGCGCCAGCGAATCTTCTAGCGGGGGGAGTCAGGGGCAGTTCTTC. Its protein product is CASESSSGGSQGQFF.

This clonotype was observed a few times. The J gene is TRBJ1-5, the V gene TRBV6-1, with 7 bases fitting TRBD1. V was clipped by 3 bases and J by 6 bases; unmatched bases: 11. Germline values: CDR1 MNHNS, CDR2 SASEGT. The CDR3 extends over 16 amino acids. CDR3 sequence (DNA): TGTGCCAGCAGTGAGGAGCCGACAGGGCTCACTCAGCCCCAGCATTTT. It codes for CASSEEPTGLTQPQHF.

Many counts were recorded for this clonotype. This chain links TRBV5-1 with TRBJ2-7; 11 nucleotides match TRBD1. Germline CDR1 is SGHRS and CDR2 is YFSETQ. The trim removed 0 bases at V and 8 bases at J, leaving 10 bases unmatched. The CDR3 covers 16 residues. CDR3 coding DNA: TGCGCCAGCAGCTTGGCCACCGGGACAGGGGGTTCGCAGCAGTACTTC. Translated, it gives CASSLATGTGGSQQYF.